One sample yielded the 15 T cell receptor beta chains listed below, sequenced in a study of cytomegalovirus exposure and HLA in healthy donors. Generated by immunoSEQ multiplex PCR, the TCRdb table keeps only in-frame clones and is missing some. The sample carries fewer than 400,000 clones, roughly 88% recorded once. Sequencing was carried out using PBMCs. These receptors all come from a man under 40 in good health and CMV-seronegative.

The rearrangement uses TRBV25-1 and TRBJ1-5; maybe TRBD1 (6 bases). The CDR3 totals 15 residues. The V gene's germline CDR1 is MGHDK and CDR2 SYGVNS. Trimming took 5 bases from V and 2 from J, leaving 13 bases between them. The CDR3 coding sequence is TGTGCCAGCAGTTCAGGGGATTCTGGCAATCAGCCCCAGCATTTT. It encodes CASSSGDSGNQPQHF. Supplemented by reference TRBV25-1 and TRBJ1-5, the full variable domain reads EADIYQTPRYLVIGTGKKITLECSQTMGHDKMYWYQQDPGMELHLIHYSYGVNSTEKGDLSSESTVSRIRTEHFPLTLESARPSHTSQYLCASSSGDSGNQPQHFGDGTRLSIL.

V is TRBV2 and J is TRBJ1-2; D possibly corresponds to TRBD1 (5 bases). This CDR3 is built from 14 residues. Looked up from germline, CDR1 is SNHLY and CDR2 is FYNNEI. Trimming shortened V by 4 bases and J by 3 bases, and 12 bases separated the two germline ends. This CDR3 is CASSVRTQDYGYTF. CDR3 sequence (DNA): TGTGCCAGCAGTGTACGGACACAGGACTATGGCTACACCTTC. The full variable domain, its missing parts supplied by reference TRBV2 and TRBJ1-2, is EPEVTQTPSHQVTQMGQEVILRCVPISNHLYFYWYRQILGQKVEFLVSFYNNEISEKSEIFDDQFSVERPDGSNFTLKIRSTKLEDSAMYFCASSVRTQDYGYTFGSGTRLTVV.

The chain combines TRBV4-1 with TRBJ1-5, with D possibly TRBD1 on 6 matching bases. Trimming left V 8 bases short and J 9 bases short, with 20 bases between. The length of the CDR3 is 14 residues. CDR1 is MGHRA, CDR2 YSYEKL, per germline. CDR3 sequence: CASGSGGLGRPQHF. In DNA form, the CDR3 reads TGCGCCAGCGGGTCCGGGGGGCTAGGGCGGCCCCAGCATTTT.

This chain links TRBV6-1 with TRBJ1-6; 11 bases align to TRBD1. The CDR3 spans 15 residues. Germline assignment: CDR1 MNHNS and CDR2 SASEGT. Germline trimming cut 5 bases from V and 8 bases from J; bases unmatched to any gene: 5. CDR3: CASSTGQGAYSPLHF. CDR3 bases: TGTGCCAGCAGTACAGGACAGGGGGCGTATTCACCCCTCCACTTT.

This chain links TRBV18 with TRBJ2-7; D not certain. This CDR3 has 14 amino acids. The V end lost 0 bases, the J end lost 5 bases, and 11 bases lay between the germline ends. The germline V gene encodes CDR1 KGHSH and CDR2 LQKENI. In nucleotides, the CDR3 is TGTGCCAGCTCACCACCGACGGTCCGGGACGAGCAGTACTTC. It codes for CASSPPTVRDEQYF.

The chain employs TRBV7-9 and TRBJ2-1; 8 positions match TRBD2. J was trimmed by 7 bases and V by 1 base; bases with no gene match: 6. Germline loops: CDR1 SEHNR, CDR2 FQNEAQ (reference sequence). The CDR3 extends over 15 amino acids. The CDR3 is CASSLDGGGNNEQFF. The CDR3 DNA sequence: TGTGCCAGCAGCTTAGATGGCGGGGGGAATAATGAGCAGTTCTTC.

The gene calls are TRBV20-1 and TRBJ2-5; D is uncertain. CDR1 is DFQATT, CDR2 SNEGSKA, per germline (reference sequence). CDR3 length: 11 amino acids. The V end was cut by 7 bases, the J end by 1 base, with 7 bases between. CDR3 amino acids: CSVSRQETQYF. DNA for the CDR3: TGCAGTGTCTCCCGCCAAGAGACCCAGTACTTC.

The chain carries TRBV5-1 and TRBJ1-3; 7 bases map to TRBD1. The germline gives CDR1 SGHRS, CDR2 YFSETQ. V was clipped by 0 bases and J by 2 bases; unmatched bases: 2. This CDR3 comprises 15 residues. CDR3 amino acids: CASSLAQGAGNTIYF. CDR3 in DNA: TGCGCCAGCAGCTTGGCCCAGGGGGCTGGAAACACCATATATTTT.

This chain uses TRBV7-2 with TRBJ1-1; 8 positions match TRBD1. V gave up 5 bases and J gave up 4 bases; unmatched junction bases: 3. The length of the CDR3 is 13 residues. Germline V gene data show CDR1 as SGHTA and CDR2 as FQGNSA. The CDR3 region is CASSHTGGTEAFF. CDR3 in DNA: TGTGCCAGCAGCCACACAGGGGGCACTGAAGCTTTCTTT.

This chain uses TRBV5-1 with TRBJ1-6, with 7 positions matching TRBD1. This CDR3 contains 15 residues. J lost 8 bases, V lost 0 bases, and 5 bases had no gene match. Germline loops: CDR1 SGHRS, CDR2 YFSETQ. The CDR3 nucleotides are TGCGCCAGCAGCTTGGAGGGGACAGTTTATTCACCCCTCCACTTT. Residues: CASSLEGTVYSPLHF.

This clone was picked up one time. The chain couples TRBV28 to TRBJ2-1; a possible D gene is TRBD1 (6 bases). V lost 5 bases and J 6 bases, leaving 14 bases between the germline ends. The CDR3 covers 14 residues. Germline CDR1 reads MDHEN; CDR2 reads SYDVKM. This chain's CDR3 is CASSPATGSNEQFF. Written as DNA, the CDR3 is TGTGCCAGCAGTCCAGCTACAGGGAGCAATGAGCAGTTCTTC.

This chain uses TRBV9 with TRBJ2-5; TRBD2 is a possible D gene (6 bases). CDR1 is SGDLS, CDR2 YYNGEE, per germline. This CDR3 contains 14 residues. Trimming stripped 4 bases from V and 5 bases from J, with 15 bases between. The CDR3 DNA is TGTGCCAGCAGCCCCCGCGGAGGGGATGAGACCCAGTACTTC. Protein product: CASSPRGGDETQYF.

The chain combines TRBV19 with TRBJ1-5; unclear D gene. The ends were cut back, 10 bases at V and 7 bases at J, with 17 bases in the middle. Germline V gene data show CDR1 as LNHDA and CDR2 as SQIVND (reference sequence). The length of the CDR3 is 13 residues. The CDR3 nucleotides read TGTGCCACAAGTAGGGAGGGTTTCCAGCCCCAGCATTTT. As protein: CATSREGFQPQHF.

The V and J genes are TRBV7-9 and TRBJ1-1, with D maybe TRBD1 (5 bases). Germline V CDR1 and CDR2: SEHNR, FQNEAQ (reference sequence). This CDR3 spans 16 amino acids. With 6 bases removed from V and 7 bases from J, the gap between germline ends came to 24 bases. The CDR3 region has the DNA TGTGCCAGCAGTCCGCCCCCCCAGGGTTGGGATATTGAAGCTTTCTTT. Translation gives CASSPPPQGWDIEAFF.

The rearrangement uses TRBV5-1 and TRBJ1-1; D remains ambiguous. The CDR3 loop spans 13 amino acids. Germline-derived CDR1 and CDR2 are SGHRS and YFSETQ. V gave up 2 bases and J gave up 5 bases, with 10 bases separating them. CDR3 nucleotide sequence: TGCGCCAGCAGCTTTGACGGGATGACTGAAGCTTTCTTT. It yields the protein CASSFDGMTEAFF.